This is a list of T cell receptor beta chains from one sample in a study of shared clonotypes between healthy human individuals. The table came from immunoSEQ multiplex PCR; TCRdb's copy has only in-frame clones and leaves some out. This sample has over 700,000 clones, with 72% found just once. Sequenced input: memory CD4+ T cells sorted from blood. The receptors were sampled from a woman aged 30 to 39 in good health. Both conserved end residues are part of each CDR3. The D gene is left open where the match is weak. For some rows the clone size is stated as once, few or many, or as a class when expanded; others skip it.

d_call: -
clone_size: once
j_call: TRBJ2-5
v_call: TRBV30
cdr3_nt: TGTGCCTGGAGTGTGTCGGGGACCCAGTACTTC
cdr3_aa: CAWSVSGTQYF

d_call: -
clone_size: few
j_call: TRBJ2-1
v_call: TRBV5-1
cdr3_nt: TGCGCCAGCAGCTTGGCGAGCGGCTCCTACAATGAGCAGTTCTTC
cdr3_aa: CASSLASGSYNEQFF

d_call: -
clone_size: -
j_call: TRBJ2-1
v_call: TRBV10-3
cdr3_nt: TGTGCCATCAGTGAGGCCCGCGGCGGCCCAGGGGATAATGAGCAGTTCTTC
cdr3_aa: CAISEARGGPGDNEQFF

d_call: TRBD2
clone_size: -
j_call: TRBJ2-1
v_call: TRBV5-4
cdr3_nt: TGTGCCAGCAGCTCCGCGATAGCGGGAAACAATGAGCAGTTCTTC
cdr3_aa: CASSSAIAGNNEQFF

d_call: TRBD2
clone_size: -
j_call: TRBJ2-6
v_call: TRBV7-9
cdr3_nt: TGTGCCAGCAGCCCCCGGGGGGGAACTGGGGCCAACGTCCTGACTTTC
cdr3_aa: CASSPRGGTGANVLTF

d_call: -
clone_size: few
j_call: TRBJ2-7
v_call: TRBV21-1
cdr3_nt: TGTGCCAGCAGCAATAGAACAGGGTCCCAGAGCTCCTACGAGCAGTACTTC
cdr3_aa: CASSNRTGSQSSYEQYF

d_call: TRBD1
clone_size: once
j_call: TRBJ1-1
v_call: TRBV28
cdr3_nt: TGTGCCAGCAGTTTCGGGACAGGGGTAGGGGGCACTGAAGCTTTCTTT
cdr3_aa: CASSFGTGVGGTEAFF

d_call: -
clone_size: -
j_call: TRBJ2-2
v_call: TRBV29-1
cdr3_nt: TGCAGCGTAGTCCCGGGACATTCGAACACCGGGGAGCTGTTTTTT
cdr3_aa: CSVVPGHSNTGELFF

d_call: -
clone_size: -
j_call: TRBJ1-1
v_call: TRBV29-1
cdr3_nt: TGCAGCGCCATAACAGAGGCGGGGAACACTGAAGCTTTCTTT
cdr3_aa: CSAITEAGNTEAFF

d_call: -
clone_size: -
j_call: TRBJ1-5
v_call: TRBV28
cdr3_nt: TGTGCCAGCAGCCCTACAGTCGTTAATCAGCCCCAGCATTTT
cdr3_aa: CASSPTVVNQPQHF

d_call: -
clone_size: -
j_call: TRBJ2-3
v_call: TRBV4-1
cdr3_nt: TGCGCCAGCAGCCAAGTAAGTCCAGATACGCAGTATTTT
cdr3_aa: CASSQVSPDTQYF

d_call: -
clone_size: -
j_call: TRBJ2-6
v_call: TRBV19
cdr3_nt: TGTGCCAGTAGTATGCCCGGGGACGGGGCCAACGTCCTGACTTTC
cdr3_aa: CASSMPGDGANVLTF

d_call: -
clone_size: -
j_call: TRBJ2-7
v_call: TRBV28
cdr3_nt: TGTGCCAGCAGTTTGTACGCCGGTGTCTGGGGGCTCTACGAGCAGTACTTC
cdr3_aa: CASSLYAGVWGLYEQYF

d_call: -
clone_size: -
j_call: TRBJ2-5
v_call: TRBV19
cdr3_nt: TGTGCCAGTAGCAATAGGGCCAGGGGCCCCTCGGAGACCCAGTACTTC
cdr3_aa: CASSNRARGPSETQYF

d_call: -
clone_size: -
j_call: TRBJ2-6
v_call: TRBV6-1
cdr3_nt: TGTGCCAGCACCCAGGGGTACTCTGGGGCCAACGTCCTGACTTTC
cdr3_aa: CASTQGYSGANVLTF

d_call: -
clone_size: -
j_call: TRBJ2-7
v_call: TRBV11-2
cdr3_nt: TGTGCCAGCAGCTTACAGGGTTCTTTAAGCGAGCAGTACTTC
cdr3_aa: CASSLQGSLSEQYF

d_call: TRBD2
clone_size: -
j_call: TRBJ2-7
v_call: TRBV2
cdr3_nt: TGTGCCAGCCTAATCCGGACTAGCGGCAGTCCCTACGAGCAGTACTTC
cdr3_aa: CASLIRTSGSPYEQYF

d_call: TRBD1
clone_size: -
j_call: TRBJ1-5
v_call: TRBV28
cdr3_nt: TGTGCCAGCAAGGACAGGGGAAAAGTAAGCAATCAGCCCCAGCATTTT
cdr3_aa: CASKDRGKVSNQPQHF

d_call: -
clone_size: few
j_call: TRBJ2-1
v_call: TRBV29-1
cdr3_nt: TGCAGCGTTGATTCGGCGGAGGGATGGAATGAGCAGTTCTTC
cdr3_aa: CSVDSAEGWNEQFF

d_call: TRBD2
clone_size: -
j_call: TRBJ2-7
v_call: TRBV6-1
cdr3_nt: TGTGCCAGCAGTGAAGCGGGTCGAGCGGGAGGGTCGTCGTACTTC
cdr3_aa: CASSEAGRAGGSSYF

d_call: TRBD2
clone_size: -
j_call: TRBJ2-1
v_call: TRBV29-1
cdr3_nt: TGCAGCGTTGTCAAGGGGATAGCGGGAGTCTTCGGCAATGAGCAGTTCTTC
cdr3_aa: CSVVKGIAGVFGNEQFF

d_call: -
clone_size: many
j_call: TRBJ1-2
v_call: TRBV5-8
cdr3_nt: TGTGCCAGCAGCCGGGGACTCGCGAAAATCTATGGCTACACCTTC
cdr3_aa: CASSRGLAKIYGYTF

d_call: -
clone_size: -
j_call: TRBJ2-7
v_call: TRBV4-1
cdr3_nt: TGCGCCAGCAGCCCGGACCGTTCTCCCGACGAGCAGTACTTC
cdr3_aa: CASSPDRSPDEQYF

d_call: TRBD2
clone_size: -
j_call: TRBJ2-3
v_call: TRBV28
cdr3_nt: TGTGCCAGCAGCCAACCTACTAGCGGAGGCACAGATACGCAGTATTTT
cdr3_aa: CASSQPTSGGTDTQYF

d_call: -
clone_size: -
j_call: TRBJ2-2
v_call: TRBV19
cdr3_nt: TGTGCCAGTAGGCCGACCCCGGGACAGAACACCGGGGAGCTGTTTTTT
cdr3_aa: CASRPTPGQNTGELFF

d_call: -
clone_size: -
j_call: TRBJ1-1
v_call: TRBV7-9
cdr3_nt: TGTGCCAGCAGCCTACAGGCGAACACTGAAGCTTTCTTT
cdr3_aa: CASSLQANTEAFF